The entry that follows covers one TCR beta chain sequence. Method: immunoSEQ multiplex PCR; TCRdb's copy keeps in-frame clones and lacks some. The table has a few million clones, about 92% seen once. These data are taken from a study of shared clonotypes between healthy human individuals. The V gene's germline CDR1 is SGHNT and CDR2 YYREEE (reference sequence). This CDR3 has 14 amino acids. Trimming cost V 4 bases and J 1 base, with 11 bases left between them. Material for sequencing was naive CD4+ T cells sorted from blood. Subset described: CD45RA+ positively selected. The chain combines TRBV5-4 with TRBJ1-1; D possibly corresponds to TRBD1 (5 bases). The sequence was obtained from a man younger than 35 in good health. CDR3 nucleotides: TGTGCCAGCAGCCTAGGGACGCAGAACACTGAAGCTTTCTTT. This sequence encodes CASSLGTQNTEAFF.